These 15 T cell receptor beta chains came from one sample sequenced in a study of cytomegalovirus exposure and HLA in healthy donors. Vbeta (60) and Jbeta (13) primers were used in the PCR. The assay was immunoSEQ multiplex PCR, and TCRdb's table has in-frame clones only and misses some. The repertoire holds roughly 140,000 clones, with approximately 60% as singletons. Sequenced sample: PBMCs. All receptors come from a woman in her sixties in good health and CMV-seropositive.

The chain is built from TRBV7-3 and TRBJ2-3; 7 nucleotides match TRBD1. CDR3 length: 14 amino acids. From germline, CDR1 is SGHTA and CDR2 FQGTGA. J lost 4 bases, V lost 3 bases, and 4 bases had no gene match. CDR3 in DNA: TGTGCCAGCAGCTTGTACAGGGGAGCAGATACGCAGTATTTT. Translated: CASSLYRGADTQYF.

The rearrangement uses TRBV18 and TRBJ2-5; 9 bases are shared with TRBD2. J gave up 1 base and V 0 bases, and 0 bases lay outside the gene matches. CDR1 and CDR2 from the germline V gene are KGHSH and LQKENI. The CDR3 has 15 residues. The DNA for the CDR3 is TGTGCCAGCTCACCACCTAGCGGGAGCCAAGAGACCCAGTACTTC. It yields the protein CASSPPSGSQETQYF.

The rearrangement links TRBV27 to TRBJ2-7; 7 nucleotides match TRBD2. Trimming removed 5 bases from V and 0 bases from J; junction bases left unmatched: 4. Germline CDR1 reads MNHEY; CDR2 reads SMNVEV (reference sequence). The length of the CDR3 is 14 residues. The DNA for the CDR3 is TGTGCCAGCAGTCTCGGACTAGTCTCCTACGAGCAGTACTTC. Its protein product is CASSLGLVSYEQYF.

The rearrangement joins TRBV30 to TRBJ1-6; a weak D match, TRBD1 (6 bases). Trimming removed 1 base from V and 8 bases from J, with 15 bases in between. Germline lookup yields CDR1 GTSNPN and CDR2 SVGIG (reference sequence). The CDR3 covers 15 residues. DNA of the CDR3: TGTGCCTGGAGTGCTGGGGGCAGGGCTGATTCACCCCTCCACTTT. It is translated as CAWSAGGRADSPLHF. Using reference TRBV30 and TRBJ1-6 for the parts outside the CDR3, the full variable domain is SQTIHQWPATLVQPVGSPLSLECTVEGTSNPNLYWYRQAAGRGLQLLFYSVGIGQISSEVPQNLSASRPQDRQFILSSKKLLLSDSGFYLCAWSAGGRADSPLHFGNGTRLTVT.

The gene calls are TRBV10-2 and TRBJ2-2; 9 bases align to TRBD2. From germline, CDR1 is WSHSY and CDR2 SAAADI. This CDR3 has 18 residues. V gave up 2 bases and J gave up 0 bases; unmatched junction bases: 7. The CDR3 loop is CASSERDSGRSNTGELFF. CDR3 sequence (DNA): TGCGCCAGCAGTGAGAGGGATAGCGGGAGATCGAACACCGGGGAGCTGTTTTTT.

This clone was counted a single time. This chain joins TRBV19 and TRBJ1-5; the D gene is possibly TRBD1 (6 bases). CDR1 and CDR2 from the germline V gene are LNHDA and SQIVND (reference sequence). Trimming cost V 4 bases and J 4 bases, with 11 bases left between them. The CDR3 is 14 residues long. The CDR3 reads CASSKRTENQPQHF. For the CDR3, the DNA is TGTGCCAGTAGTAAAAGGACAGAGAATCAGCCCCAGCATTTT.

In the case of this clone: Other DNA sequences in the same sample also yield this CDR3. The chain combines TRBV5-4 with TRBJ1-1, with D possibly being TRBD1 (6 bases). Germline loops: CDR1 SGHNT, CDR2 YYREEE (reference sequence). The CDR3 has 16 residues. The germline V and J ends were trimmed by 5 bases and 1 base, with 18 bases remaining between them. The CDR3 nucleotides are TGTGCCAGCAGTCGAGCAGGGGCATGGCGGAACACTGAAGCTTTCTTT. Protein sequence: CASSRAGAWRNTEAFF.

This clone appeared once. This chain links TRBV11-3 with TRBJ2-5, with 12 positions matching TRBD2. The germline CDR1 and CDR2 sequences are SGHNT and YENEEA. V gave up 5 bases and J gave up 4 bases; unmatched junction bases: 5. This CDR3 region has 15 residues. The DNA for the CDR3 is TGTGCCAGCAGCCCGACTAGCGGGAGCAGAGAGACCCAGTACTTC. It yields the protein CASSPTSGSRETQYF.

V usage is TRBV5-5 and J usage is TRBJ2-1, with 8 positions matching TRBD2. The CDR3 runs to 15 residues. In germline, CDR1 is SGHKS, CDR2 YYEKEE (reference sequence). Trimming removed 4 bases from V and 4 bases from J; junction bases left unmatched: 7. CDR3 coding DNA: TGTGCCAGCAGCCGGGGACTAGGCGGGTACAATGAGCAGTTCTTC. Translating it yields CASSRGLGGYNEQFF. Full variable domain (rest looked up from reference TRBV5-5 and TRBJ2-1): DAGVTQSPTHLIKTRGQQVTLRCSPISGHKSVSWYQQVLGQGPQFIFQYYEKEERGRGNFPDRFSARQFPNYSSELNVNALLLGDSALYLCASSRGLGGYNEQFFGPGTRLTVL.

This clone came up once. The chain uses TRBV4-1 and TRBJ1-1; D unresolved. Germline V gene data show CDR1 as MGHRA and CDR2 as YSYEKL. V was cut by 3 bases and J by 5 bases, with 16 bases left in between. The length of the CDR3 is 15 residues. The CDR3 nucleotides are TGCGCCAGCAGCCAGTATGACACGCGTGGGACTGAAGCTTTCTTT. Amino acids: CASSQYDTRGTEAFF.

The chain recombines TRBV19 with TRBJ2-7; D unresolved. The V gene lost 7 bases and the J gene lost 0 bases, with 10 bases spanning the gap. The CDR3 runs to 13 residues. Germline CDR1 is LNHDA and CDR2 is SQIVND (reference sequence). This CDR3 reads CASKNGGSYEQYF. CDR3 DNA: TGTGCCAGTAAGAATGGCGGCTCCTACGAGCAGTACTTC.

The chain uses TRBV10-3 and TRBJ1-1; no definite D call. V was shortened by 4 bases and J by 1 base, with 10 bases between the two germline ends. Germline assignment: CDR1 ENHRY and CDR2 SYGVKD. The CDR3 is made up of 14 amino acids. CDR3 amino acids: CAISVTSGNTEAFF. The DNA of the CDR3 is TGTGCCATCAGTGTAACCTCGGGGAACACTGAAGCTTTCTTT.

The DNA of the CDR3 is TGTGCCAGCAGTTCCCTAGCGGGAGGAAGCACAGATACGCAGTATTTT. Translated, it gives CASSSLAGGSTDTQYF. This chain links TRBV28 with TRBJ2-3; 11 bases match TRBD2. The ends lost 4 bases at V and 0 bases at J; junction bases unmatched: 3. Germline CDR1 MDHEN, CDR2 SYDVKM. The CDR3 spans 16 residues.

This clone was observed a handful of times. The rearrangement joins TRBV30 to TRBJ1-2, with D tentatively TRBD1 (6 bases). Germline loops: CDR1 GTSNPN, CDR2 SVGIG (reference sequence). With 2 bases removed from V and 6 bases from J, the gap between germline ends came to 25 bases. The CDR3 is made up of 17 amino acids. DNA for the CDR3: TGTGCCTGGAGTTCCTTAGGGGGGGCCCTTCCCCCAAATGGCTACACCTTC. Its translation is CAWSSLGGALPPNGYTF.

The CDR3 region is CATSRGGGAHYGYTF. The CDR3 DNA reads TGTGCCACCAGCAGAGGGGGAGGAGCCCACTATGGCTACACCTTC. V and J are TRBV15 and TRBJ1-2; D remains unclear. Germline V lookup: CDR1 LNHNV, CDR2 YYDKDF (reference sequence). Trimming shortened V by 1 base and J by 3 bases, and 12 bases separated the two germline ends. This CDR3 region has 15 residues.